Each of the 26 T cell receptor beta chains below was sequenced from the same sample in a study of CD8 T cells in ankylosing spondylitis. TCRdb ran MiXCR on the 5' RACE reads and lists one entry per CDR3 protein. The table includes under 450,000 distinct CDR3 sequences, roughly 20% detected once. Source material: blood, either unsorted or a sorted T cell fraction (not recorded which). Every receptor here comes from a male donor with ankylosing spondylitis or in good health (not recorded which).

This chain joins TRBV5-4 and TRBJ2-2, with TRBD1 matching over 7 bases. Germline V CDR1 and CDR2: SGHNT, YYREEE (reference sequence). This CDR3 contains 16 residues. Unmatched junction bases numbered 7, after V lost 0 bases and J lost 5 bases. The DNA of the CDR3 is TGTGCCAGCAGCTTGGAGGGGGCGAGGTGGACCGGGGAGCTGTTTTTT. It yields the protein CASSLEGARWTGELFF.

This clonotype came up many times. V usage is TRBV29-1 and J usage is TRBJ2-1, with a possible D match to TRBD1 (6 bases). CDR1 and CDR2 (germline): SQVTM, ANQGSEA. There are 18 residues in the CDR3. Trimming pared 5 bases from V and 0 bases from J, leaving 23 bases between. This CDR3 is CSVLGRTETKSSYNEQFF. Here the CDR3 DNA reads TGCAGCGTTCTGGGACGGACAGAAACAAAAAGCTCCTACAATGAGCAGTTCTTC.

This clonotype has more than one count but fewer than ten. The J gene is TRBJ2-3, the V gene TRBV29-1, with a weak D call TRBD1 (6 bases). This CDR3 is 14 amino acids long. Germline assignment: CDR1 SQVTM and CDR2 ANQGSEA. Trimming left V 6 bases short and J 2 bases short, with 15 bases between. The CDR3 coding sequence is TGCAGCGTGGAAAGTACAGGGATCACAGATACGCAGTATTTT. Residues: CSVESTGITDTQYF.

This clonotype was seen a handful of times. The chain combines TRBV4-1 with TRBJ2-3; possible D gene TRBD2, 5 bases. With 0 bases removed from V and 2 bases from J, the gap between germline ends came to 9 bases. CDR1 is MGHRA and CDR2 is YSYEKL in the germline V gene. The CDR3 contains 15 residues. CDR3 region: CASSQDPGYTDTQYF. Here the CDR3 DNA reads TGCGCCAGCAGCCAAGATCCGGGGTACACAGATACGCAGTATTTT.

V is TRBV12-3 or TRBV12-4 and J is TRBJ2-3; 8 bases map to TRBD1. The trim removed 6 bases at V and 9 bases at J, leaving 8 bases unmatched. This CDR3 is built from 13 residues. The CDR3 bases are TGTGCCAGCAGGCAGGGGGCGCAGGGGACGCAGTATTTT. Amino acid sequence: CASRQGAQGTQYF.

A remark on this clonotype: The germline gene is not matched at one end of the junction; a read error may be the cause. This chain connects TRBV7-7 to TRBJ2-2, with a possible D match to TRBD2 (6 bases). Germline V gene lookup returns CDR1 SSHAT and CDR2 FNYEAQ (reference sequence). The CDR3 contains 14 residues. This chain's CDR3 is CASSLAAQTGELFF. CDR3 sequence (DNA): TGTGCTAGCAGCTTAGCGGCGCAGACCGGGGAGCTGTTTTTT.

The chain recombines TRBV5-1 with TRBJ2-7; D is unclear. V lost 2 bases and J 2 bases, leaving 14 bases between the germline ends. CDR1 is SGHRS and CDR2 is YFSETQ in the germline V gene. The CDR3 consists of 15 residues. The chain's CDR3 is CASSFGVGLPYEQYF. CDR3 bases: TGCGCCAGCAGCTTCGGAGTAGGCTTGCCCTACGAGCAGTACTTC.

This clonotype came up a few times. This sequence joins TRBV9 and TRBJ1-1; the D gene is possibly TRBD1 (5 bases). V shed 2 bases and J shed 4 bases, with 12 bases lying between them. The CDR3 loop spans 14 amino acids. Germline CDR1 SGDLS, CDR2 YYNGEE. CDR3 nucleotide sequence: TGTGCCAGCAGCGTCGGGGGGAGGGGCACTGAAGCTTTCTTT. As protein: CASSVGGRGTEAFF.

At least ten counts were recorded for this clonotype. The chain is built from TRBV12-3 or TRBV12-4 and TRBJ1-6; maybe TRBD1 (5 bases). V shed 5 bases and J shed 5 bases, with 16 bases lying between them. This CDR3 is built from 16 residues. In DNA form, the CDR3 reads TGTGCCAGCAGTAGCGAGGCAGGGTGGGATAATTCACCCCTCCACTTT. It yields the protein CASSSEAGWDNSPLHF.

Ten or more counts support this clonotype. The chain joins TRBV7-9 to TRBJ2-1; 7 bases are a match to TRBD2. The ends lost 4 bases at V and 10 bases at J; junction bases unmatched: 4. This CDR3 region has 12 residues. Per the germline V gene, CDR1 is SEHNR and CDR2 is FQNEAQ (reference sequence). As DNA, the CDR3 is TGTGCCAGCAGCTCGAGCGGGGACGAGCAGTTCTTC. Translated: CASSSSGDEQFF.

This chain connects TRBV7-2 to TRBJ1-2, with D unclear. CDR1 is SGHTA and CDR2 is FQGNSA in the germline V gene. The CDR3 has 16 amino acids. The V end lost 1 base, the J end lost 3 bases, and 15 bases lay between the germline ends. The CDR3 loop is CASSLGGDRMDYGYTF. The CDR3 DNA reads as TGTGCCAGCAGCTTAGGTGGAGATAGAATGGACTATGGCTACACCTTC.

This clonotype was picked up a small number of times. The chain is built from TRBV20-1 and TRBJ2-2; possibly TRBD2 for D (5 bases). The CDR3 contains 15 residues. V gave up 5 bases and J gave up 2 bases, with 15 bases separating them. Germline V gene data show CDR1 as DFQATT and CDR2 as SNEGSKA (reference sequence). The chain's CDR3 is CSAPPTGSNTGELFF. The CDR3 nucleotides read TGCAGTGCTCCCCCCACGGGGTCAAACACCGGGGAGCTGTTTTTT.

This clonotype was recorded a few times. J is TRBJ2-7 and V is TRBV10-3; 8 bases agree with TRBD1. Germline CDR1 ENHRY, CDR2 SYGVKD. This CDR3 region has 14 residues. The V segment lost 7 bases and the J segment 0 bases; nucleotides outside the gene matches: 5. CDR3 nucleotides: TGTGCCATCACCCCAGGGACAGGCTCCTACGAGCAGTACTTC. Protein sequence: CAITPGTGSYEQYF.

In its sample, this clonotype was seen a few times. The rearrangement joins TRBV29-1 to TRBJ2-3; D remains ambiguous. The CDR3 runs 14 residues. Trimming removed 2 bases at V and 0 bases at J, with 9 bases between. Germline CDR1 SQVTM, CDR2 ANQGSEA. The chain's CDR3 is CSVESASSTDTQYF. The CDR3 DNA reads as TGCAGCGTTGAAAGTGCATCTAGCACAGATACGCAGTATTTT.

The chain joins TRBV30 to TRBJ1-1; 9 nucleotides align to TRBD1. CDR1 GTSNPN and CDR2 SVGIG come from the germline V gene (reference sequence). This CDR3 spans 12 amino acids. Trimming removed 7 bases from V and 1 base from J; junction bases left unmatched: 1. CDR3 DNA sequence: TGTGCCTTGGACAGGGGGAACACTGAAGCTTTCTTT. Amino acids: CALDRGNTEAFF.

The chain employs TRBV20-1 and TRBJ2-7, with D possibly TRBD1 on 5 matching bases. Germline V lookup: CDR1 DFQATT, CDR2 SNEGSKA (reference sequence). Trimming shortened V by 3 bases and J by 1 base, and 16 bases separated the two germline ends. The CDR3 covers 15 residues. The CDR3, as DNA: TGCAGTGCTAGTCGTCAGGGTGATTGGTCCTACGAGCAGTACTTC. Protein product: CSASRQGDWSYEQYF.

The chain links TRBV28 to TRBJ1-1; D uncertain. From germline, CDR1 is MDHEN and CDR2 SYDVKM. V was shortened by 3 bases and J by 2 bases, with 7 bases between the two germline ends. The CDR3 totals 13 residues. In DNA form, the CDR3 reads TGTGCCAGCAGTTTTATCCCAAACACTGAAGCTTTCTTT. Amino acid sequence: CASSFIPNTEAFF.

This clonotype was seen a handful of times. This chain joins TRBV20-1 and TRBJ2-1, with D possibly being TRBD1 or TRBD2 (5 bases each). The length of the CDR3 is 16 residues. The V gene lost 2 bases and the J gene lost 0 bases, with 14 bases spanning the gap. Germline values: CDR1 DFQATT, CDR2 SNEGSKA (reference sequence). CDR3 amino acids: CSARTRGESSYNEQFF. The CDR3 nucleotides read TGCAGTGCTAGAACTCGAGGGGAGAGCTCCTACAATGAGCAGTTCTTC.

The rearrangement uses TRBV4-2 and TRBJ2-5; possibly TRBD2 for D (5 bases). V lost 6 bases and J 5 bases, leaving 13 bases between the germline ends. The CDR3 length is 13 residues. The germline V gene has CDR1 LGHNA and CDR2 YNFKEQ. CDR3 in DNA: TGTGCCAGCAGTCCGGGGTTAGGGGAGACCCAGTACTTC. This sequence encodes CASSPGLGETQYF.

Regarding this clonotype: This clone may be a read error of a much larger clone one base away. This chain uses TRBV5-6 with TRBJ2-1; 8 nucleotides line up with TRBD2. The germline gives CDR1 SGHDT, CDR2 YYEEEE. J was trimmed by 2 bases and V by 5 bases; bases with no gene match: 0. The CDR3 length is 13 residues. CDR3 coding DNA: TGTGCCAGCAGTAGCGGGGCCTACAATGAGCAGTTCTTC. This codes for CASSSGAYNEQFF.

The CDR3 protein is CASSDPQVHRGAGSYNEQFF. The CDR3 DNA follows: TGTGCCAGCAGTGACCCTCAGGTCCACAGGGGAGCGGGCTCCTACAATGAGCAGTTCTTC. The V gene is TRBV2, the J gene TRBJ2-1, with D tentatively TRBD1 (7 bases). Trimming shortened V by 3 bases and J by 0 bases, and 24 bases separated the two germline ends. The CDR3 has 20 amino acids. The germline CDR1 and CDR2 sequences are SNHLY and FYNNEI.

This clonotype was seen only a few times. The V call is TRBV4-1, the J call TRBJ1-4; D is unclear. The CDR3 consists of 17 residues. V was trimmed by 0 bases and J by 0 bases, leaving 11 bases between them. Germline V gene data show CDR1 as MGHRA and CDR2 as YSYEKL. Written as DNA, the CDR3 is TGCGCCAGCAGCCAAGACGAGCCCGCGACAACTAATGAAAAACTGTTTTTT. It is translated as CASSQDEPATTNEKLFF.

This clonotype was counted between two and nine times. The rearrangement joins TRBV5-6 to TRBJ2-7, with a tentative D call TRBD1 (6 bases). The V gene's germline CDR1 is SGHDT and CDR2 YYEEEE. This CDR3 is built from 13 residues. V gave up 2 bases and J gave up 5 bases, with 11 bases separating them. The CDR3, as DNA: TGTGCCAGCAGCTTTACAGGGAGCAACGAGCAGTACTTC. Amino acid sequence: CASSFTGSNEQYF. The variable domain in full, with the rest retrieved from reference TRBV5-6 and TRBJ2-7, is DAGVTQSPTHLIKTRGQQVTLRCSPKSGHDTVSWYQQALGQGPQFIFQYYEEEERQRGNFPDRFSGHQFPNYSSELNVNALLLGDSALYLCASSFTGSNEQYFGPGTRLTVT.

The V call is TRBV7-2, the J call TRBJ2-7, with 10 bases identical to TRBD2. The CDR3 runs to 16 residues. V shed 5 bases, J shed 2 bases, and the junction held 9 bases outside the gene matches. Looked up from germline, CDR1 is SGHTA and CDR2 is FQGNSA. The CDR3 is CASSPSGSRVAYEQYF. The CDR3 DNA reads TGTGCCAGCAGCCCTAGCGGGAGCAGAGTCGCCTACGAGCAGTACTTC.

This clonotype appeared many times. The rearrangement joins TRBV7-9 to TRBJ2-7; D is possibly TRBD1 (6 bases). CDR1 is SEHNR, CDR2 FQNEAQ, per germline (reference sequence). The V end lost 5 bases, the J end lost 5 bases, and 10 bases lay between the germline ends. The CDR3 spans 12 residues. The CDR3 DNA reads as TGTGCCAGCAGCAAATCAGGGGACGAGCAGTACTTC. Protein sequence: CASSKSGDEQYF.

The chain's CDR3 is CSASRGGSYEQYF. The CDR3 DNA sequence: TGCAGTGCTAGTCGGGGCGGCTCCTACGAGCAGTACTTC. V is TRBV20-1 and J is TRBJ2-7; either TRBD1 or TRBD2 may supply D (5 bases each). This CDR3 region has 13 residues. The V end was cut by 3 bases, the J end by 0 bases, with 9 bases between. Germline CDR1 DFQATT, CDR2 SNEGSKA (reference sequence).